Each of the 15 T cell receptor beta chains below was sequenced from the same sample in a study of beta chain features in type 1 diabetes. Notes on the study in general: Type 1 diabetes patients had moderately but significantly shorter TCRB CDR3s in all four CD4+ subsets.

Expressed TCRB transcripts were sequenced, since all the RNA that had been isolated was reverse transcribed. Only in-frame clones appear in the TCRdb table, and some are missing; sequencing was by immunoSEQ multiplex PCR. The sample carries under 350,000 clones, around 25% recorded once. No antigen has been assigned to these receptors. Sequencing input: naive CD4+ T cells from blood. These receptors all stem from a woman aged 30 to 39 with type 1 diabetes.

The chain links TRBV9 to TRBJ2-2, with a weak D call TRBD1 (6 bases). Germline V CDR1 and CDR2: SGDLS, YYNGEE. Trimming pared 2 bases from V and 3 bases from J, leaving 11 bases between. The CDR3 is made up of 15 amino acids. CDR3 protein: CASSVRGIDTGELFF. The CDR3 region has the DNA TGTGCCAGCAGCGTCAGGGGCATAGACACCGGGGAGCTGTTTTTT.

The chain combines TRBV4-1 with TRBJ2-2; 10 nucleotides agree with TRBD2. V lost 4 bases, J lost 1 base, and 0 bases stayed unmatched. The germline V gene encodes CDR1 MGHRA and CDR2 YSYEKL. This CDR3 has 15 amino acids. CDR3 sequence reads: CASSPSGRNTGELFF. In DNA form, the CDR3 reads TGCGCCAGCAGCCCTAGCGGGAGGAACACCGGGGAGCTGTTTTTT.

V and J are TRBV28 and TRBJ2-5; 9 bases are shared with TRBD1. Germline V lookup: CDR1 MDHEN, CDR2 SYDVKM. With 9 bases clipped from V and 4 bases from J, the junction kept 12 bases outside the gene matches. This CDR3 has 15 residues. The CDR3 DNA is TGTGCCAGTTGGTCGGGACAGGGATACGGAGAGACCCAGTACTTC. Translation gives CASWSGQGYGETQYF.

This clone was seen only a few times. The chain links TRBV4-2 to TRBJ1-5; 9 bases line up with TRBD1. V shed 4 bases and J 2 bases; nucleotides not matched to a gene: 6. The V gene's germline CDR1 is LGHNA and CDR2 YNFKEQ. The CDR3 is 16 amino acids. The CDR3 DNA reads TGTGCCAGCAGCCCGGGACAGGGTAAAGGCAATCAGCCCCAGCATTTT. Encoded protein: CASSPGQGKGNQPQHF.

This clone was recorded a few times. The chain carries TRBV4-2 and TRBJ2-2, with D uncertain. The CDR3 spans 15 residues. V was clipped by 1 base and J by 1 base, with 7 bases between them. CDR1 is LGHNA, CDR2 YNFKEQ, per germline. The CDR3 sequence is CASSQVGRNTGELFF. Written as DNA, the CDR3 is TGTGCCAGCAGCCAAGTTGGCAGGAACACCGGGGAGCTGTTTTTT.

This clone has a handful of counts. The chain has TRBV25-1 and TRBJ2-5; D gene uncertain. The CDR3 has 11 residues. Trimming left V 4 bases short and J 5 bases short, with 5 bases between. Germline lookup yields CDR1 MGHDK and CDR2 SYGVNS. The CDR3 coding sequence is TGTGCCAGCAGTGTTCGGGAGACCCAGTACTTC. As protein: CASSVRETQYF.

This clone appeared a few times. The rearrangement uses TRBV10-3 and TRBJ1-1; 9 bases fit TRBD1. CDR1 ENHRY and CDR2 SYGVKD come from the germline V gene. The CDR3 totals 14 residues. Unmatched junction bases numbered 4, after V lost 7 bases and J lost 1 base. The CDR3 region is CAIKLGQGNTEAFF. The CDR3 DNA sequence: TGTGCCATCAAACTGGGACAGGGGAACACTGAAGCTTTCTTT.

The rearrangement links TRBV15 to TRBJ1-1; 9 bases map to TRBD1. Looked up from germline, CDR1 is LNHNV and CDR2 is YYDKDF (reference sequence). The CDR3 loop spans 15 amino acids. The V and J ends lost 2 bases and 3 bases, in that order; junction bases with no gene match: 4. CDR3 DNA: TGTGCCACCAGCAGACCCCGGACAGGGGACACTGAAGCTTTCTTT. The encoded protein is CATSRPRTGDTEAFF.

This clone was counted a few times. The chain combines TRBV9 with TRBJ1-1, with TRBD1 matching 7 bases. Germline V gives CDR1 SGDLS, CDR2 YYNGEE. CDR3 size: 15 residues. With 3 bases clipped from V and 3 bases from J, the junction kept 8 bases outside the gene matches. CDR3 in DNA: TGTGCCAGCAGCGCACGACAGGGACGACACACTGAAGCTTTCTTT. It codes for CASSARQGRHTEAFF.

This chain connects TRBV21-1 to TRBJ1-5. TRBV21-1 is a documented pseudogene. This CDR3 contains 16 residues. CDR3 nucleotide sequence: TGTGCCAGCAGCGCCCCGGAGGGTCGGTGGAATCAGCCCCAGCATTTT. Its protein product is CASSAPEGRWNQPQHF.

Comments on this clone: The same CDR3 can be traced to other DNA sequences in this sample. CDR3 protein: CASGQGSYEQYF. CDR3 coding DNA: TGTGCCAGCGGACAGGGCTCCTACGAGCAGTACTTC. The V call is TRBV28, the J call TRBJ2-7, with TRBD1 identical over 8 bases. The CDR3 contains 12 residues. J was trimmed by 0 bases and V by 8 bases; bases with no gene match: 0. Germline assignment: CDR1 MDHEN and CDR2 SYDVKM.

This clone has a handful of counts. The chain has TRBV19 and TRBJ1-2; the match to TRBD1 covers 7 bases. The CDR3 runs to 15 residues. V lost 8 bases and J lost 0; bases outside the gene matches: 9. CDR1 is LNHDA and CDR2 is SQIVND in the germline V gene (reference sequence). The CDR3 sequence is CASRTTGASNYGYTF. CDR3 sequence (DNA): TGTGCCAGTCGTACCACAGGGGCTTCTAACTATGGCTACACCTTC.

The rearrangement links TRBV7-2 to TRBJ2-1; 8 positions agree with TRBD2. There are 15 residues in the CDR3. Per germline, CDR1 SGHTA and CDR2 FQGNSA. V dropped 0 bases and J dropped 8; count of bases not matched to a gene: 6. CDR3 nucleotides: TGTGCCAGCAGCTTAGCGGGACTAGAGTGGCATGAGCAGTTCTTC. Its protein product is CASSLAGLEWHEQFF.

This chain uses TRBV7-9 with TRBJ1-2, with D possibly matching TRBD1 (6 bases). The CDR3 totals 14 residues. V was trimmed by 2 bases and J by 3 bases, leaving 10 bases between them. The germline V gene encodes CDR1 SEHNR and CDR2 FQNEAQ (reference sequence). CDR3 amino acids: CASSLTQGHYGYTF. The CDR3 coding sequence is TGTGCCAGCAGCTTAACGCAGGGGCACTATGGCTACACCTTC.

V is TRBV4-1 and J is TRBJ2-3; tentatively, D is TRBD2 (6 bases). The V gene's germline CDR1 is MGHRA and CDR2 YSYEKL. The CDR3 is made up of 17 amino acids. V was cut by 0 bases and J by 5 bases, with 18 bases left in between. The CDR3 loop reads CASSQDLGGAAVDTQYF. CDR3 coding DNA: TGCGCCAGCAGCCAAGATCTGGGCGGGGCCGCGGTAGATACGCAGTATTTT.